Following are 7 T cell receptor beta chains from one sample sequenced in a study of T cell responses to AZD1222 COVID-19 vaccine. Generated by immunoSEQ multiplex PCR, the TCRdb table keeps only in-frame clones and is missing some. Here the sample spans 150,000 to 200,000 clones, roughly 88% being singletons. Source: peripheral blood, taken 28 days after the second AZD1222 dose. The receptors originated from an adult who received the AZD1222 COVID-19 vaccine.

The J gene is TRBJ1-1, the V gene TRBV2, with 12 bases matching TRBD1. The CDR3 runs to 15 residues. CDR1 is SNHLY and CDR2 is FYNNEI in the germline V gene. Trimming removed 4 bases from V and 4 bases from J; junction bases left unmatched: 4. CDR3 sequence (DNA): TGTGCCAGCAGTGGGGACAGGGGGCATGGCACTGAAGCTTTCTTT. Amino acid sequence: CASSGDRGHGTEAFF.

This chain joins TRBV6-5 and TRBJ2-1; 9 bases are shared with TRBD2. The CDR3 is made up of 15 amino acids. The trim removed 7 bases at V and 2 bases at J, leaving 6 bases unmatched. CDR1 MNHEY and CDR2 SVGAGI come from the germline V gene. Written as DNA, the CDR3 is TGTGCCAGCACCCTTTCTAGCGGGACCTACAATGAGCAGTTCTTC. Encoded protein: CASTLSSGTYNEQFF.

V gene TRBV7-2 combines with J gene TRBJ2-5; 14 bases align to TRBD2. J gave up 2 bases and V 6 bases, and 8 bases lay outside the gene matches. The CDR3 spans 17 residues. CDR1 is SGHTA, CDR2 FQGNSA, per germline. This CDR3 reads CASSPPGLAGGQETQYF. CDR3 in DNA: TGTGCCAGCAGTCCTCCCGGACTAGCGGGGGGACAAGAGACCCAGTACTTC.

The rearrangement links TRBV6-5 to TRBJ1-1, with TRBD1 identical over 8 bases. V shed 7 bases and J 5 bases; nucleotides not matched to a gene: 9. This CDR3 comprises 14 residues. Germline CDR1 is MNHEY and CDR2 is SVGAGI. The CDR3 loop reads CASILDRVATEAFF. The CDR3 bases are TGTGCCAGCATTCTGGACAGGGTTGCGACTGAAGCTTTCTTT.

This clone occurred a few times. This sequence joins TRBV7-3 and TRBJ1-2; possible D gene TRBD1, 6 bases. The CDR3 has 13 amino acids. Germline CDR1 and CDR2: SGHTA and FQGTGA. With 2 bases removed from V and 8 bases from J, the gap between germline ends came to 12 bases. This chain's CDR3 is CASSLAGTKGYTF. In DNA form, the CDR3 reads TGTGCCAGCAGCTTAGCCGGGACAAAAGGCTACACCTTC.

The rearrangement links TRBV30 to TRBJ1-1, with TRBD1 as a possible D gene (5 bases). Germline V lookup: CDR1 GTSNPN, CDR2 SVGIG (reference sequence). The CDR3 is 13 residues long. The V gene lost 5 bases and the J gene lost 3 bases, with 13 bases spanning the gap. CDR3 residues: CAWAGGGDTEAFF. The CDR3, as DNA: TGTGCCTGGGCGGGTGGGGGAGACACTGAAGCTTTCTTT.

The rearrangement links TRBV7-9 to TRBJ1-5, with TRBD1 matching 12 bases. Germline V gene lookup returns CDR1 SEHNR and CDR2 FQNEAQ (reference sequence). After removal of 3 bases from V and 6 bases from J, the junction contained 9 bases not matched to a gene. CDR3 length equals 17 residues. The CDR3 coding sequence is TGTGCCAGCAGCTTCATCCCCGGGACAGGGGGCCCTCAGCCCCAGCATTTT. Protein product: CASSFIPGTGGPQPQHF.